The rows below give T cell receptor beta chains drawn from one sample of a study of T cells in Graves' hyperthyroidism and ophthalmopathy. TCRdb used MiXCR to reprocess the multiplex PCR reads, holding one entry per CDR3 protein. The data contain 500,000 to 600,000 distinct CDR3 sequences, 15% to 20% of them singletons. What was sequenced was blood. Receptor source: a man aged 40-55 years with Graves' ophthalmopathy. Both conserved end residues are part of each CDR3. Each record gives: clone size, J gene, D gene, V gene, CDR3 DNA, CDR3 protein. The D gene is left open where the match is weak. Not all rows give a size; the values are once, few, many and, for expanded clones, a class.

size: .; J: TRBJ2-4; D: TRBD2; V: TRBV11-2; DNA: TGTGCCAGCGGATACCCCCCTACCGGGACTAGCGGGAGGGGGAACATTCAGTACTTC; CDR3: CASGYPPTGTSGRGNIQYF
size: .; J: TRBJ2-5; D: .; V: TRBV7-9; DNA: TGTGCCAGCAGCTCCTACAATGGACGACCGAACCAAGAGACCCAGTACTTC; CDR3: CASSSYNGRPNQETQYF
size: few; J: TRBJ2-3; D: TRBD1; V: TRBV18; DNA: TGTGCCAGCTCACGCCGGGACAGGCCAACAGATACGCAGTATTTT; CDR3: CASSRRDRPTDTQYF
size: .; J: TRBJ1-2; D: .; V: TRBV28; DNA: TGTGCCAGCAGTTTACCCCCCCCCTATGGCTACACCTTC; CDR3: CASSLPPPYGYTF
size: many; J: TRBJ2-3; D: TRBD1; V: TRBV7-8; DNA: TGTGCCAGCGGAAGTACACCAGGGGGCAGGACAGATACGCAGTATTTT; CDR3: CASGSTPGGRTDTQYF
size: .; J: TRBJ1-6; D: TRBD1; V: TRBV6-2/TRBV6-3; DNA: TGTGCCAGCAGTTGGGGACAGAGGGATAATTCACCCCTCCACTTT; CDR3: CASSWGQRDNSPLHF
size: many; J: TRBJ1-5; D: TRBD1; V: TRBV12-3/TRBV12-4; DNA: TGTGCCAGCAGTCGGACAGGGGAGGATCAGCCCCAGCATTTT; CDR3: CASSRTGEDQPQHF
size: few; J: TRBJ2-5; D: TRBD1; V: TRBV20-1; DNA: TGCAGTACTGAGGGGGCGCAGGAGACCCAGTACTTC; CDR3: CSTEGAQETQYF
size: few; J: TRBJ2-7; D: .; V: TRBV12-3/TRBV12-4; DNA: TGTGCCAGCACTCTAGGGGGGTTCCAATACGAGCAGTACTTC; CDR3: CASTLGGFQYEQYF
size: .; J: TRBJ2-1; D: TRBD1; V: TRBV5-4; DNA: TGTGCCAGCAGCATTAGCAGGGGGCCCTACAATGAGCAGTTCTTC; CDR3: CASSISRGPYNEQFF
size: .; J: TRBJ2-7; D: TRBD2; V: TRBV18; DNA: TGTGCCAGCTCACCACCTGGGACTAGCGGGAGCAATGAGCAGTACTTC; CDR3: CASSPPGTSGSNEQYF
size: .; J: TRBJ1-1; D: .; V: TRBV7-2; DNA: TGTGCCAGCAGCCTCACCGTGGGGGGCACTGAAGCTTTCTTT; CDR3: CASSLTVGGTEAFF
size: few; J: TRBJ2-3; D: .; V: TRBV19; DNA: TGTGCCAGTAGTATAGTAGCGCATAAAAGCACAGATACGCAGTATTTT; CDR3: CASSIVAHKSTDTQYF
size: .; J: TRBJ2-1; D: TRBD2; V: TRBV6-6; DNA: TGTGCCAGCAGTTACGCCGGACTAGCGGGAGAGAATGAGCAGTTCTTC; CDR3: CASSYAGLAGENEQFF
size: many; J: TRBJ1-1; D: .; V: TRBV28; DNA: TGTGCCAGCAGACCCGGGGGGGGAGGGAATAAATTCACTGAAGCTTTCTTT; CDR3: CASRPGGGGNKFTEAFF
size: .; J: TRBJ2-1; D: .; V: TRBV19; DNA: TGTGCCAGTAGTATGGCCTTAGCAGAGCAGTTCTTC; CDR3: CASSMALAEQFF
size: .; J: TRBJ1-5; D: .; V: TRBV7-2; DNA: TGTGCCAGCAGCTTAGCCCCGGAGGCGGGGAGGGAGAAGAATCAGCCCCAGCATTTT; CDR3: CASSLAPEAGREKNQPQHF
size: .; J: TRBJ2-2; D: TRBD1; V: TRBV7-2; DNA: TGTGCCAGCAGCTACGGACAGGGGCACACCGGGGAGCTGTTTTTT; CDR3: CASSYGQGHTGELFF
size: many; J: TRBJ1-4; D: TRBD1; V: TRBV12-3/TRBV12-4; DNA: TGTGCCAGCAGGGCAGCCGGGACAGGGGGTGAAAAACTGTTTTTT; CDR3: CASRAAGTGGEKLFF
size: .; J: TRBJ2-7; D: .; V: TRBV27; DNA: TGTGCCAGCAGTGTAAGCGGGCTAGCATCCGAGCAGTACTTC; CDR3: CASSVSGLASEQYF
size: .; J: TRBJ2-5; D: .; V: TRBV7-2; DNA: TGTGCCAGCAGCCAGAACCCGCTATGGCAGGGGGGATTAGGAGAGACCCAGTACTTC; CDR3: CASSQNPLWQGGLGETQYF
size: many; J: TRBJ2-3; D: TRBD1; V: TRBV6-2/TRBV6-3; DNA: TGTGCCAGCAGGAACAGGGGGCGATCGGGTACAGATACGCAGTATTTT; CDR3: CASRNRGRSGTDTQYF
size: .; J: TRBJ2-6; D: .; V: TRBV11-2; DNA: TGTGCCAGCAGCTTAGCTGATCTCTCTGGGGCCAACGTCCTGACTTTC; CDR3: CASSLADLSGANVLTF
size: many; J: TRBJ1-1; D: .; V: TRBV28; DNA: TGTGCCAGCAGTTTTGTTGACGCCGGCACTGAAGCTTTCTTT; CDR3: CASSFVDAGTEAFF
size: few; J: TRBJ2-5; D: .; V: TRBV11-1; DNA: TGTGCCAGCAGCTTAGCGGTGGGGGGTGACCAAGAGACCCAGTACTTC; CDR3: CASSLAVGGDQETQYF
size: few; J: TRBJ1-6; D: .; V: TRBV5-8; DNA: TGTGCCAGCAGCTTGATCGCGGTTAAGGAATCACCCCTCCACTTT; CDR3: CASSLIAVKESPLHF
size: .; J: TRBJ1-2; D: TRBD1; V: TRBV6-9; DNA: TGTGCCAGCAGTTCCGTACAGGGGACGGATGGCTACACCTTC; CDR3: CASSSVQGTDGYTF
size: few; J: TRBJ1-1; D: TRBD1; V: TRBV6-1; DNA: TGTGCCAGCAGGACCGGGACAGGGTACACTGAAGCTTTCTTT; CDR3: CASRTGTGYTEAFF
size: few; J: TRBJ2-1; D: .; V: TRBV20-1; DNA: TGCAGTGCTAGAGCCCGCCAAACCGGCTCCTACAATGAGCAGTTCTTC; CDR3: CSARARQTGSYNEQFF
size: .; J: TRBJ1-5; D: .; V: TRBV28; DNA: TGTGCCAGCAGTTTTTACAGATATCAGCCCCAGCATTTT; CDR3: CASSFYRYQPQHF
size: .; J: TRBJ2-7; D: TRBD1; V: TRBV6-2/TRBV6-3; DNA: TGTGCCAGCACCACAGGACAGGGAGGAGAGCAGTACTTC; CDR3: CASTTGQGGEQYF
size: few; J: TRBJ2-1; D: .; V: TRBV4-2; DNA: TGTGCCAGCAGTCTCGCCCCCAGAGGGCACGGGCCTTACAATGAGCAGTTCTTC; CDR3: CASSLAPRGHGPYNEQFF
size: few; J: TRBJ2-2; D: .; V: TRBV3-1; DNA: TGTGCCAGCAGCCAAGCCACAGGGAACACCGGGGAGCTGTTTTTT; CDR3: CASSQATGNTGELFF
size: .; J: TRBJ1-2; D: TRBD1; V: TRBV9; DNA: TGTGCCAGCAGCGCCGAGACAGGGTACCTTCGCACGGGCTACACCTTC; CDR3: CASSAETGYLRTGYTF
size: .; J: TRBJ1-2; D: .; V: TRBV20-1; DNA: TGCAGTGCTCAGGGGTGGTATGGCTACACCTTC; CDR3: CSAQGWYGYTF
size: .; J: TRBJ2-1; D: .; V: TRBV5-1; DNA: TGCGCCAGCAGCCAAGCGGCTTCCGGCGGAGCCTACAATGAGCAGTTCTTC; CDR3: CASSQAASGGAYNEQFF
size: .; J: TRBJ2-2; D: .; V: TRBV7-8; DNA: TGTGCCAGCAGTGAATACGGACAGCCGAACACCGGGGAGCTGTTTTTT; CDR3: CASSEYGQPNTGELFF
size: many; J: TRBJ1-2; D: TRBD1; V: TRBV30; DNA: TGTGCCTCCCCCAGGACAGGGTGGGACTATGGCTACACCTTC; CDR3: CASPRTGWDYGYTF
size: .; J: TRBJ2-5; D: .; V: TRBV29-1; DNA: TGCAGCGTTAAACCAACAGGGCCGACCCAGTACTTC; CDR3: CSVKPTGPTQYF
size: few; J: TRBJ2-6; D: .; V: TRBV5-1; DNA: TGCGCCAGCAGCTTGTTTCTGGGGAGGACTGGGGCCAACGTCCTGACTTTC; CDR3: CASSLFLGRTGANVLTF
size: many; J: TRBJ2-4; D: TRBD1; V: TRBV28; DNA: TGTGCCAGCAGTTCATCTGACAGGGTCCATGGCATTCAGTACTTC; CDR3: CASSSSDRVHGIQYF
size: .; J: TRBJ1-6; D: .; V: TRBV7-9; DNA: TGTGCCAGCAGCTTAGGGACAGTGGAGGATTCACCCCTCCACTTT; CDR3: CASSLGTVEDSPLHF
size: .; J: TRBJ2-3; D: .; V: TRBV6-1; DNA: TGTGCCAGCAGTGAATGGCGGTTGGCAGATACGCAGTATTTT; CDR3: CASSEWRLADTQYF
size: few; J: TRBJ2-3; D: .; V: TRBV4-2; DNA: TGTGCCAGCAGCCTCTCTCGACTGGATACGCAGTATTTT; CDR3: CASSLSRLDTQYF
size: .; J: TRBJ2-3; D: .; V: TRBV5-4; DNA: TGTGCCAGCAGCTTAGGGGGAAGAGGGGACACAGATACGCAGTATTTT; CDR3: CASSLGGRGDTDTQYF
size: few; J: TRBJ1-4; D: TRBD1; V: TRBV20-1; DNA: TGCAGTGCTGTTAACCGGGACAGGGGCGAAAAACTGTTTTTT; CDR3: CSAVNRDRGEKLFF
size: many; J: TRBJ1-1; D: .; V: TRBV10-3; DNA: TGTGCCATTCATCAACCGGGACAAGACACTGAAGCTTTCTTT; CDR3: CAIHQPGQDTEAFF
size: .; J: TRBJ2-5; D: TRBD2; V: TRBV29-1; DNA: TGCAGCGTTGGCGGCGGAGGCGGGAGTCAAGAGACCCAGTACTTC; CDR3: CSVGGGGGSQETQYF
size: few; J: TRBJ1-1; D: .; V: TRBV29-1; DNA: TGCAGCGTTGTTTCAGGGAGAGCTTTCTTT; CDR3: CSVVSGRAFF
size: many; J: TRBJ2-2; D: .; V: TRBV7-3; DNA: TGTGCCAGCAGAATAGATCGGGGGACCGGGGAGCTGTTTTTT; CDR3: CASRIDRGTGELFF
size: .; J: TRBJ2-3; D: TRBD1; V: TRBV25-1; DNA: TGTGCCAGCAGTGACTCGGGACAGGGGGAGTGGGCAGATACGCAGTATTTT; CDR3: CASSDSGQGEWADTQYF
size: .; J: TRBJ2-3; D: .; V: TRBV13; DNA: TGTGCCAGCAGCTTCCCTAGCACAGATACGCAGTATTTT; CDR3: CASSFPSTDTQYF
size: .; J: TRBJ1-6; D: .; V: TRBV4-2; DNA: TGTGCCAGCAGCCAAGATGGGGGGACTGATTCACCCCTCCACTTT; CDR3: CASSQDGGTDSPLHF
size: .; J: TRBJ2-2; D: TRBD2; V: TRBV9; DNA: TGTGCCAGCAGCGGTAGCGGGACTCAATTTACCGGGGAGCTGTTTTTT; CDR3: CASSGSGTQFTGELFF